This T cell receptor beta chain is drawn from a study of cytomegalovirus exposure and HLA in healthy donors. Notes on the study in general: Specificity for CMV antigens was confirmed in vitro for a few of the CMV-associated chains.

Remarks on this clone: The antigen remains undetermined. The germline gene is not matched at one end of the junction; a read error may be the cause.

The study ran its PCR with 60 Vbeta and 13 Jbeta primers. Profiling relied on immunoSEQ multiplex PCR, and the TCRdb table lists in-frame clones only, not all of them. The table lists roughly 150,000 clones, around 80% of them singletons, with approximately 15% in the top ten. The CDR3 extends over 13 amino acids. Germline V CDR1 and CDR2: SGHVS, FQNEAQ. The chain has TRBV7-8 and TRBJ2-4; perhaps TRBD1 as D (6 bases). Sequencing was performed on PBMCs. The TCR comes from a woman in her 40s in good health and CMV-seronegative. For the CDR3, the DNA is TGTGCCACTGGGACAAGAGCCAAAAACAGTCAGTACTTC. It specifies CATGTRAKNSQYF.